This is a list of T cell receptor beta chains from one sample in a study of T cells in Graves' hyperthyroidism and ophthalmopathy. TCRdb itself ran the multiplex PCR reads through MiXCR, one entry per CDR3 protein. Here the sample spans under 400,000 distinct CDR3 sequences, less than 20% being singletons. The sample comprised blood. The receptors stem from a woman between 18 and 29 years old with Graves' hyperthyroidism that later progressed to Graves' ophthalmopathy. Both conserved end residues are part of each CDR3. D genes are given only for firm matches. Where a row states a size, it is once, few, many or the class of an expanded clone; other rows omit it.

clone_size j_call v_call d_call cdr3_length cdr3_aa cdr3_nt
many TRBJ2-7 TRBV9 - 12 CASSVDGAKQYF TGTGCCAGCAGCGTAGATGGGGCGAAGCAGTACTTC
few TRBJ1-6 TRBV4-1 TRBD1 19 CASSPLPPPGQGAESPLHF TGCGCCAGCAGCCCGCTACCTCCTCCCGGACAGGGGGCCGAATCACCCCTCCACTTT
many TRBJ1-3 TRBV3-1 - 13 CASSQVAGNTIYF TGTGCCAGCAGCCAAGTCGCTGGAAACACCATATATTTT
few TRBJ1-1 TRBV6-1 - 14 CASSEAPGLDEAFF TGTGCCAGCAGTGAAGCCCCGGGCCTCGATGAAGCTTTCTTT
many TRBJ1-2 TRBV2 TRBD1 15 CASSESTGALGGYTF TGTGCCAGCAGTGAATCGACAGGGGCTCTTGGTGGCTACACCTTC
many TRBJ2-7 TRBV11-2 TRBD1 17 CASSHGRLGDRNHEQYF TGTGCCAGCAGCCATGGAAGGCTGGGGGACAGGAACCACGAGCAGTACTTC
many TRBJ2-1 TRBV11-1 TRBD1 14 CASSPETGRNEQFF TGTGCCAGCAGCCCAGAGACAGGGCGCAATGAGCAGTTCTTC
many TRBJ1-5 TRBV6-2/TRBV6-3 TRBD1 14 CASSYTGGRQPQHF TGTGCCAGCAGTTATACAGGGGGGCGGCAGCCCCAGCATTTT
once TRBJ2-6 TRBV6-1 - 16 CASSPRDASGANVLTF TGTGCCAGCAGTCCACGGGACGCGTCTGGGGCCAACGTCCTGACTTTC
- TRBJ2-2 TRBV27 TRBD2 16 CASRRTSGSYSGELFF TGTGCCAGCAGAAGGACTAGCGGGAGTTACAGCGGGGAGCTGTTTTTT
- TRBJ2-7 TRBV7-9 TRBD1 15 CASSLIPDREYEQYF TGTGCCAGCAGCTTAATCCCGGACAGGGAGTACGAGCAGTACTTC
- TRBJ1-2 TRBV19 TRBD1 14 CASTEGARSYGYTF TGTGCCAGTACAGAGGGGGCGCGGAGCTATGGCTACACCTTC
- TRBJ1-3 TRBV7-9 TRBD1 16 CASSSHLQGTGNTIYF TGTGCCAGCAGCTCTCACCTACAGGGGACTGGAAACACCATATATTTT
many TRBJ2-7 TRBV2 - 17 CASSVSGSGTKTYEQYF TGTGCCAGCAGTGTGTCGGGGTCCGGGACCAAGACCTACGAGCAGTACTTC
many TRBJ2-5 TRBV3-1 TRBD2 18 CASSQDLGTLADQETQYF TGTGCCAGCAGCCAAGATCTTGGGACCCTAGCGGACCAAGAGACCCAGTACTTC
many TRBJ1-5 TRBV6-5 - 18 CASSYPYTGLNSNQPQHF TGTGCCAGCAGTTACCCATACACAGGGCTCAATAGCAATCAGCCCCAGCATTTT
many TRBJ2-7 TRBV20-1 - 10 CSAEDYEQYF TGCAGTGCGGAAGACTACGAGCAGTACTTC
few TRBJ1-2 TRBV10-3 TRBD1 13 CATSEQGANGYTF TGTGCCACCAGTGAGCAGGGGGCTAATGGCTACACCTTC
few TRBJ2-3 TRBV6-2/TRBV6-3 - 11 CASSYGYTQYF TGTGCCAGCAGTTACGGGTATACGCAGTATTTT
many TRBJ2-7 TRBV10-3 TRBD1 15 CASAAEGQGPHEQYF TGTGCCTCGGCGGCCGAGGGACAGGGGCCACACGAGCAGTACTTC
few TRBJ1-6 TRBV5-1 - 14 CASSPTGLSSPLHF TGCGCCAGCAGCCCCACAGGGCTCAGCTCACCCCTCCACTTT
- TRBJ2-1 TRBV12-3/TRBV12-4 - 14 CASSLERTHNEQFF TGTGCCAGCAGTTTGGAGAGAACCCACAATGAGCAGTTCTTC
many TRBJ1-1 TRBV2 TRBD1 14 CASSALIDRGEAFF TGTGCCAGCAGTGCCCTCATCGACAGGGGTGAAGCTTTCTTT
many TRBJ1-2 TRBV20-1 - 9 CSATYGYTF TGCAGTGCTACGTATGGCTACACCTTC
few TRBJ2-7 TRBV7-3 TRBD2 19 CASSLGAPRRFSGIREQYF TGTGCCAGCAGCTTAGGGGCACCGCGGCGGTTTAGCGGGATTAGGGAGCAGTACTTC
- TRBJ2-1 TRBV29-1 TRBD2 17 CSVEPTLLAGAYNEQFF TGCAGCGTTGAACCCACCCTCCTAGCGGGGGCTTACAATGAGCAGTTCTTC
many TRBJ2-3 TRBV7-9 - 18 CASSLSPLGGGIQDTQYF TGTGCCAGCAGCTTATCCCCACTAGGAGGAGGGATTCAAGATACGCAGTATTTT
many TRBJ1-1 TRBV10-3 - 12 CASTGTNTEAFF TGTGCCAGCACCGGGACGAACACTGAAGCTTTCTTT
few TRBJ1-5 TRBV6-2/TRBV6-3 - 16 CASRDYSWYSNQPQHF TGTGCCAGCAGAGACTACTCGTGGTATAGCAATCAGCCCCAGCATTTT
few TRBJ2-2 TRBV6-5 - 14 CASSYSPPSGELFF TGTGCCAGCAGTTACTCGCCCCCCAGCGGGGAGCTGTTTTTT
few TRBJ1-4 TRBV6-7 - 17 CASSYSKKQGVREKLFF TGTGCCAGCAGTTACTCAAAAAAACAGGGTGTTCGTGAAAAACTGTTTTTT
- TRBJ1-2 TRBV19 - 13 CASNEGMVYGYTF TGTGCCAGTAATGAGGGGATGGTCTACGGCTACACCTTC